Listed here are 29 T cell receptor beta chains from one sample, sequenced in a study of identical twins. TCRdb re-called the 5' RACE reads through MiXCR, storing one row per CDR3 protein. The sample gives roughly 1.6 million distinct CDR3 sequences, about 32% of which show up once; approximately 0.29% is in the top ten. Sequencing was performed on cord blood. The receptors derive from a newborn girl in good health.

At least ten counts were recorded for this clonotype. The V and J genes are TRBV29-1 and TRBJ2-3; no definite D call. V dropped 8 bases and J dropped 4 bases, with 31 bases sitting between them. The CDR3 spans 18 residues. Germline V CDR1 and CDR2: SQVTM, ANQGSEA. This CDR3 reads CSFFGLSPGIKAADTQYF. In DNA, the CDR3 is TGCAGCTTCTTTGGGCTTAGCCCGGGTATAAAAGCAGCAGATACGCAGTATTTT.

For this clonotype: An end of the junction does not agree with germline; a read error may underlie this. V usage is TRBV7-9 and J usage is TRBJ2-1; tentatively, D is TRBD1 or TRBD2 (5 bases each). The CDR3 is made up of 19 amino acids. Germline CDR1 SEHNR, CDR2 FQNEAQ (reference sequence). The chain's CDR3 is CASSLGSLSGTLLCNGQFF. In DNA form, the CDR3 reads TGTGCCAGCAGCTTAGGGAGCCTCTCCGGGACCCTTCTCTGCAATGGGCAGTTCTTC.

Here the CDR3 DNA reads TGTGCCAGCAGCCTAACACTAGCCAATGAGCAGTTCTTC. This encodes CASSLTLANEQFF. The rearrangement joins TRBV5-4 to TRBJ2-1; perhaps TRBD2 as D (6 bases). Per the germline V gene, CDR1 is SGHNT and CDR2 is YYREEE (reference sequence). The CDR3 has 13 amino acids. V was shortened by 4 bases and J by 6 bases, with 11 bases between the two germline ends.

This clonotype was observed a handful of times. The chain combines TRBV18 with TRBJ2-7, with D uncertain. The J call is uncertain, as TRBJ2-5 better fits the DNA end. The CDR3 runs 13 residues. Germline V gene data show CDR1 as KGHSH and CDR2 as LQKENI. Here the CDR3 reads CASSPQQSETQYF. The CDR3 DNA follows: TGTGCCAGCTCACCACAACAGTCGGAGACCCAGTACTTC.

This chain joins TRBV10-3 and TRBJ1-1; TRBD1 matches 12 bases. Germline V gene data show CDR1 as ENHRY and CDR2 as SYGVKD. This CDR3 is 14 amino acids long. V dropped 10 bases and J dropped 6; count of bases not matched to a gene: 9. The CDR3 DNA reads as TGTGCCACCGGGACAGGGGGCGCGATAGCTGAAGCTTTCTTT. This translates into CATGTGGAIAEAFF.

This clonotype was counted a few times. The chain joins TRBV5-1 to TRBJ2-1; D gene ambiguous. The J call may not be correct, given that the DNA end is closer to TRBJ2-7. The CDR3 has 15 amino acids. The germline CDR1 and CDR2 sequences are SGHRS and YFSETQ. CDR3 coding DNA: TGCGCCAGCAGCTTGTCGGAATATTCCTACAATGAGCAGTACTTC. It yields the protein CASSLSEYSYNEQYF.

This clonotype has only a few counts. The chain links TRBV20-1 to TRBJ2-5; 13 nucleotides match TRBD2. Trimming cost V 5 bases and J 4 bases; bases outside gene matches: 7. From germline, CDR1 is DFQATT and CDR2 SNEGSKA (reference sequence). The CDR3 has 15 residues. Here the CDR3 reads CSAPTSGRGRETQYF. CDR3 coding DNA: TGCAGTGCTCCAACTAGCGGGAGGGGTCGAGAGACCCAGTACTTC.

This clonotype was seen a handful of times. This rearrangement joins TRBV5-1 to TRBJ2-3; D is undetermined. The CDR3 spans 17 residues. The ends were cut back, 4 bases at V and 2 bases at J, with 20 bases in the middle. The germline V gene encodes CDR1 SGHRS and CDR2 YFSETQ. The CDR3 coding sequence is TGCGCCAGCAGCCCAAGACCTGGACCCCTCAACACAGATACGCAGTATTTT. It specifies CASSPRPGPLNTDTQYF.

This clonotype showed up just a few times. In DNA form, the CDR3 reads TGTGCCAGCAGTCTAATGTTCACAGGGAAGTGGCAGCCCCAGCATTTT. The encoded protein is CASSLMFTGKWQPQHF. V usage is TRBV27 and J usage is TRBJ1-5; a possible D gene is TRBD1 (6 bases). V lost 5 bases to trimming and J lost 7 bases, with 21 bases between them. The CDR3 sequence is 16 residues long. Germline V gene lookup returns CDR1 MNHEY and CDR2 SMNVEV (reference sequence).

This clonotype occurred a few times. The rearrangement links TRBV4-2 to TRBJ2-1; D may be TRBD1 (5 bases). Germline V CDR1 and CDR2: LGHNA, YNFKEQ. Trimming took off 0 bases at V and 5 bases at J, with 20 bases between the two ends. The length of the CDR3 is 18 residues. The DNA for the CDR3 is TGTGCCAGCAGCCAAGATCTAGGAGAGCAGGGTTGGAACAATGAGCAGTTCTTC. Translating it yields CASSQDLGEQGWNNEQFF.

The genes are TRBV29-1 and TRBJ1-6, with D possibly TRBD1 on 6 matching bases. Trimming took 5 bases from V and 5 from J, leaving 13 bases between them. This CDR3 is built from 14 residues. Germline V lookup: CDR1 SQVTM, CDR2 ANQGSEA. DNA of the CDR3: TGCAGCGTTAAGGTCCACAGGGATAATTCACCCCTCCACTTT. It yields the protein CSVKVHRDNSPLHF.

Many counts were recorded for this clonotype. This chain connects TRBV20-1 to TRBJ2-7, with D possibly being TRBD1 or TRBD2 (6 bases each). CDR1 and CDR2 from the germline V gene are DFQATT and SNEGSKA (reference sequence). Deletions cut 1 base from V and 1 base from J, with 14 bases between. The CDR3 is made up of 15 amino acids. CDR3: CSARGTGASSYEQYF. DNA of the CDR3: TGCAGTGCTAGAGGAACGGGGGCCTCGTCCTACGAGCAGTACTTC.

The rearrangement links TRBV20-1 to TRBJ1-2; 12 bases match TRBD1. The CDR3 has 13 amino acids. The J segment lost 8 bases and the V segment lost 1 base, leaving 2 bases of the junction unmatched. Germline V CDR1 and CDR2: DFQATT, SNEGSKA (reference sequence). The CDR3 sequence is CSARGGTGGGYTF. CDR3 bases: TGCAGTGCTAGAGGCGGGACAGGGGGCGGCTACACCTTC.

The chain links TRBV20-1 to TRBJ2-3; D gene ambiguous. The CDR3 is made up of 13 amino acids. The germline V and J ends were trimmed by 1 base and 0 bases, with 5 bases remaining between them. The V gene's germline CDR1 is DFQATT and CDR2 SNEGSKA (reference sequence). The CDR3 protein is CSARAESTDTQYF. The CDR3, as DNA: TGCAGTGCTAGAGCGGAAAGCACAGATACGCAGTATTTT.

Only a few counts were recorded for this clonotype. In DNA, the CDR3 is TGCGCCAGCAGCTTGGAGCGGACTCGCACAGATACGCAGTATTTT. Its translation: CASSLERTRTDTQYF. This chain connects TRBV5-1 to TRBJ2-3; a possible D gene is TRBD2 (5 bases). Germline assignment: CDR1 SGHRS and CDR2 YFSETQ. V gave up 0 bases and J gave up 1 base, with 9 bases separating them. The CDR3 runs 15 residues.

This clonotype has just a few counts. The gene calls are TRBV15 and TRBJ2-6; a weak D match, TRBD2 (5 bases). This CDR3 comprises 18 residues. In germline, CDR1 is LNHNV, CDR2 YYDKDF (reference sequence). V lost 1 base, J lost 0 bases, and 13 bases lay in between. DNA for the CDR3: TGTGCCACCAGCAGAGGCTCCGAGGGCTTCTCTGGGGCCAACGTCCTGACTTTC. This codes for CATSRGSEGFSGANVLTF.

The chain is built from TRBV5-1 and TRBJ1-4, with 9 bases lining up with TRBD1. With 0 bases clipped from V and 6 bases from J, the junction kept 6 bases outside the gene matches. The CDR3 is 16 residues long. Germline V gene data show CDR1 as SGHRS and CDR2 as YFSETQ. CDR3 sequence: CASSLVRGTGHEKLFF. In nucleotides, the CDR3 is TGCGCCAGCAGCTTGGTTCGAGGGACAGGGCATGAAAAACTGTTTTTT.

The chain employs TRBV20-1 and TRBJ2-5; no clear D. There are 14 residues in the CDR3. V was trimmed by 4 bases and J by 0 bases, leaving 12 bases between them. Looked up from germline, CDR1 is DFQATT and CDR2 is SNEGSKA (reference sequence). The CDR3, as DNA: TGCAGTGCTAACCCCAGCAGTTACCAAGAGACCCAGTACTTC. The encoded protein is CSANPSSYQETQYF.

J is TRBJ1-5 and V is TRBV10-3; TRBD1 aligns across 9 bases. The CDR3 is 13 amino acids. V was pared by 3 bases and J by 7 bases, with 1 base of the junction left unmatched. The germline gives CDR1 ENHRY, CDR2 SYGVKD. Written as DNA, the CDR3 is TGTGCCATCAGTGATGGACAGGGGCAGCCCCAGCATTTT. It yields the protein CAISDGQGQPQHF.

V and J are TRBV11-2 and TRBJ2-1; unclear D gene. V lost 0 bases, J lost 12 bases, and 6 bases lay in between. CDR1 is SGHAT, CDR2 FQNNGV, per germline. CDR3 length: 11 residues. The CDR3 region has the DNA TGTGCCAGCAGCTTAGAAGTAAGGCAGTTCTTC. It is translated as CASSLEVRQFF. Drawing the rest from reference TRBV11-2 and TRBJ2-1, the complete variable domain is EAGVAQSPRYKIIEKRQSVAFWCNPISGHATLYWYQQILGQGPKLLIQFQNNGVVDDSQLPKDRFSAERLKGVDSTLKIQPAKLEDSAVYLCASSLEVRQFFGPGTRLTVL.

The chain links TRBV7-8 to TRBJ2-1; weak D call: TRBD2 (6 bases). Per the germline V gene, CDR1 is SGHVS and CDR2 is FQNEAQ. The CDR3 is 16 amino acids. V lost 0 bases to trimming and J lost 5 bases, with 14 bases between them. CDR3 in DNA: TGTGCCAGCAGCTTAGCCCGACTAGTACTTCACAATGAGCAGTTCTTC. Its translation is CASSLARLVLHNEQFF.

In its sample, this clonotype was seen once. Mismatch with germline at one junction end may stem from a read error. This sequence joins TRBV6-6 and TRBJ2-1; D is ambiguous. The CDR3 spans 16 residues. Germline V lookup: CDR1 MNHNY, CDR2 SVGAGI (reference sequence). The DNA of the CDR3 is TGTGCCAGCAGTTACGGGCAGTTCAGCTCCTACAATGGGCAGTTCTTC. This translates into CASSYGQFSSYNGQFF.

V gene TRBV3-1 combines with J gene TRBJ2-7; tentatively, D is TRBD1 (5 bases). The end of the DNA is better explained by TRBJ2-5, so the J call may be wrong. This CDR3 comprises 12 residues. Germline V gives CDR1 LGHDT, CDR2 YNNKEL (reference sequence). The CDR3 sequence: CASSQAQGTQYF. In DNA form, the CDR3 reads TGTGCCAGCAGCCAAGCTCAGGGGACCCAGTACTTC.

CDR3 sequence: CASSLHRNKNEQFF. DNA of the CDR3: TGTGCCAGCAGCCTCCATAGGAACAAAAATGAGCAGTTCTTC. The chain links TRBV7-2 to TRBJ2-1, with D unresolved. Trimming cost V 5 bases and J 7 bases, with 15 bases left between them. Germline CDR1 and CDR2: SGHTA and FQGNSA. The CDR3 is 14 residues long.

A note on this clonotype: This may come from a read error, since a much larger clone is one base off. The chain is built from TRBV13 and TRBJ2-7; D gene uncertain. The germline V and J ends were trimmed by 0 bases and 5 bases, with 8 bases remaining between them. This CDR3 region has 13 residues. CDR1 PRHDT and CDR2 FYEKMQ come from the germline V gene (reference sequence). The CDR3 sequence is CASSLGADHEQYF. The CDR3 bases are TGTGCCAGCAGCTTAGGGGCAGACCACGAGCAGTACTTC.

The CDR3 nucleotides read TGTGCCAGCAGCTCCCATAGCGGTCCCTACGAGCAGTACTTC. Translating it yields CASSSHSGPYEQYF. This chain joins TRBV7-2 and TRBJ2-7; a weak D match, TRBD2 (6 bases). Germline assignment: CDR1 SGHTA and CDR2 FQGNSA. The CDR3 length is 14 residues. V was cut by 4 bases and J by 2 bases, with 12 bases left in between.

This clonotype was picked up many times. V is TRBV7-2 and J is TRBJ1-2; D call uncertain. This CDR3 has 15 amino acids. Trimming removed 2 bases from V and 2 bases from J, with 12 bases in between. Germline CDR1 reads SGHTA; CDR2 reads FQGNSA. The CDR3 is CASSLYGRLNYGYTF. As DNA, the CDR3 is TGTGCCAGCAGCTTATATGGACGGTTAAACTATGGCTACACCTTC.

The CDR3 loop is CASSLPPWGPYNEQFF. In nucleotides, the CDR3 is TGTGCCAGCAGCTTGCCGCCCTGGGGCCCCTACAATGAGCAGTTCTTC. The chain couples TRBV5-4 to TRBJ2-1; D is possibly TRBD1 (5 bases). Germline CDR1 and CDR2: SGHNT and YYREEE (reference sequence). The V gene lost 1 base and the J gene lost 2 bases, with 13 bases spanning the gap. The CDR3 is 16 residues long.

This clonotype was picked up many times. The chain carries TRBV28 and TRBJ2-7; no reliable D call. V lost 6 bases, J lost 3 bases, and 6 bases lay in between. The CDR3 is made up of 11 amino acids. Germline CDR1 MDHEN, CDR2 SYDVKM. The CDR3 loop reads CASRGFYEQYF. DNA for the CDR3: TGTGCCAGCAGGGGTTTCTACGAGCAGTACTTC. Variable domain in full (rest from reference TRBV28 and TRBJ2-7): DVKVTQSSRYLVKRTGEKVFLECVQDMDHENMFWYRQDPGLGLRLIYFSYDVKMKEKGDIPEGYSVSREKKERFSLILESASTNQTSMYLCASRGFYEQYFGPGTRLTVT.